This entry concerns a single T cell receptor beta chain. The sample is drawn from a study of blood T cell repertoires in COVID-19. The wider study: Nucleic acid was either cDNA or gDNA, and it came from T cells, B-cell-depleted T cells, or PBMCs.

TCRdb's copy holds only in-frame clones and misses some; the assay was immunoSEQ multiplex PCR. The sample carries fewer than 250,000 clones, approximately 80% recorded once. The CDR3 is 15 residues long. Trimming removed 4 bases from V and 6 bases from J; junction bases left unmatched: 9. Germline CDR1 SGHDT, CDR2 YYEEEE. The sequence was collected from a woman aged 45-65 years with acute or convalescent COVID-19. Input material: peripheral blood. This chain connects TRBV5-6 to TRBJ2-3; 9 nucleotides match TRBD1. CDR3 loop: CASSLRFDRGDTQYF. In nucleotides, the CDR3 is TGTGCCAGCAGCCTGCGGTTCGACAGGGGGGATACGCAGTATTTT.